This T cell receptor beta chain originates from a study of CD8+ T cells in alopecia areata. The overall study: The tofacitinib course ran for 6 to 18 months and was followed by 6 months off drug. Study findings and constraints: Sequence data from scalp samples additionally include resident alphabeta T cells of normal skin.

The CDR3 loop spans 13 amino acids. Trimming took 3 bases from V and 5 from J, leaving 8 bases between them. Germline-derived CDR1 and CDR2 are LNHDA and SQIVND (reference sequence). Note on this clone: Its antigen is not identified.

Treatment reported: oral pan-JAK inhibitor, 5-10 mg twice daily. cDNA prepared by RNA extraction and subsequent reverse transcription served as the template for sequencing. Sequenced by immunoSEQ multiplex PCR; TCRdb stores in-frame clones only, minus some. The sample consists of over 150,000 clones, 55% to 70% of them appearing once. The chain links TRBV19 to TRBJ1-5; a possible D gene is TRBD1 (6 bases). The sequence came from a human donor with alopecia areata. Sequenced here: CD4+ T cells sorted from blood, sampled at week 4, from a patient treated with tofacitinib. The CDR3 sequence is CASSIRGDQPQHF. CDR3 bases: TGTGCCAGTAGTATCAGGGGTGATCAGCCCCAGCATTTT. Combining the CDR3 with reference TRBV19 and TRBJ1-5 gives the whole variable domain DGGITQSPKYLFRKEGQNVTLSCEQNLNHDAMYWYRQDPGQGLRLIYYSQIVNDFQKGDIAEGYSVSREKKESFPLTVTSAQKNPTAFYLCASSIRGDQPQHFGDGTRLSIL.